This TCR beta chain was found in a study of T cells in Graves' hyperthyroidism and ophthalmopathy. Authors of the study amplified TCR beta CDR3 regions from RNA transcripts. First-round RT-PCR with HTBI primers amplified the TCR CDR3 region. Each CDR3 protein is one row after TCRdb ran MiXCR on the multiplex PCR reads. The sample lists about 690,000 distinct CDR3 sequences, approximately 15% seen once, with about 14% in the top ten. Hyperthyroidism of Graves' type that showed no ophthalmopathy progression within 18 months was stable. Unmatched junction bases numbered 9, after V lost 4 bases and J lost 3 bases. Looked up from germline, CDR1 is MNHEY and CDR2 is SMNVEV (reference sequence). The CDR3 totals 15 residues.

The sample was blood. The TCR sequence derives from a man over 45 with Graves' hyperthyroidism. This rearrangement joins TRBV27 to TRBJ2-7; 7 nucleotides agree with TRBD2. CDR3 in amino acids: CASSSGLAGLYEQYF. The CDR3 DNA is TGTGCCAGCAGTTCAGGGTTAGCGGGCCTCTACGAGCAGTACTTC.